The 31 T cell receptor beta chains below all came from one sample that was sequenced in a study of EBV T-cell therapy then PD-1 blockade in nasopharyngeal carcinoma. Their cognate antigens are unknown. Treatment indicated: AdE1-LMPpoly-expanded autologous EBV-specific T-cell therapy followed by anti-PD-1 nivolumab. Data came from immunoSEQ multiplex PCR; TCRdb stores just in-frame clones and leaves some out. The sample has about 24,000 clones, over 75% seen once; the top ten hold approximately 29%. The sequencing here drew on CD8+ T cells from blood, taken at day 61 from a patient whose treatment included autologous EBV-specific T cells and nivolumab. The receptors were gathered from a man in his forties or fifties with nasopharyngeal carcinoma.

V gene TRBV24-1 combines with J gene TRBJ2-2, with 9 positions matching TRBD1. Unmatched junction bases numbered 4, after V lost 7 bases and J lost 5 bases. Germline V gene sequence: CDR1 KGHDR, CDR2 SFDVKD. The CDR3 runs 14 residues. The CDR3 coding sequence is TGTGCCACCAGGCGGACAGGGGTTACCGGGGAGCTGTTTTTT. Its protein is CATRRTGVTGELFF.

The chain links TRBV29-1 to TRBJ2-7; D is perhaps TRBD2 (6 bases). The CDR3 consists of 13 residues. The V end was cut by 6 bases, the J end by 2 bases, with 14 bases between. Germline V gene lookup returns CDR1 SQVTM and CDR2 ANQGSEA. The CDR3 reads CSVRGGGAYEQYF. The CDR3 DNA follows: TGCAGCGTCCGGGGAGGTGGGGCCTACGAGCAGTACTTC.

The rearrangement joins TRBV4-1 to TRBJ1-5, with D unresolved. Trimming removed 3 bases from V and 5 bases from J, with 5 bases in between. CDR1 and CDR2 from the germline V gene are MGHRA and YSYEKL. The CDR3 covers 12 residues. The CDR3 DNA is TGCGCCAGCAGCCATGAGGATCAGCCCCAGCATTTT. Amino acids: CASSHEDQPQHF.

The genes are TRBV5-6 and TRBJ2-7, with 7 bases identical to TRBD1. Germline CDR1 is SGHDT and CDR2 is YYEEEE. V dropped 4 bases and J dropped 0; count of bases not matched to a gene: 4. The CDR3 is made up of 14 amino acids. In DNA form, the CDR3 reads TGTGCCAGCAGCGCCTGGGACAGCTCCTACGAGCAGTACTTC. Translating gives CASSAWDSSYEQYF.

This clone was detected only once. This sequence joins TRBV27 and TRBJ1-1; D unclear. V lost 0 bases and J lost 0, with 8 bases in between. CDR3 length equals 15 residues. The germline gives CDR1 MNHEY, CDR2 SMNVEV (reference sequence). The CDR3 loop is CASSLSGKMNTEAFF. The DNA of the CDR3 is TGTGCCAGCAGTTTATCTGGAAAAATGAACACTGAAGCTTTCTTT.

This clone was seen only a few times. The V gene is TRBV27, the J gene TRBJ2-7; D is unclear. CDR1 and CDR2 (germline): MNHEY, SMNVEV (reference sequence). V was trimmed by 10 bases and J by 3 bases, leaving 16 bases between them. The CDR3 is made up of 13 amino acids. The CDR3 coding sequence is TGTGCCATGACCCGGGCCCAATTCTACGAGCAGTACTTC. Translation gives CAMTRAQFYEQYF.

The rearrangement joins TRBV5-1 to TRBJ1-6, with D unresolved. The CDR3 runs 14 residues. The V gene lost 0 bases and the J gene lost 6 bases, with 7 bases spanning the gap. Germline CDR1 reads SGHRS; CDR2 reads YFSETQ. Here the CDR3 DNA reads TGCGCCAGCAGCTTGGAGGGTTTTAATTCACCCCTCCACTTT. Amino acids: CASSLEGFNSPLHF.

The rearrangement uses TRBV7-9 and TRBJ1-6, with D uncertain. The CDR3 runs to 12 residues. Trimming pared 5 bases from V and 8 bases from J, leaving 7 bases between. CDR1 is SEHNR, CDR2 FQNEAQ, per germline (reference sequence). CDR3 DNA sequence: TGTGCCAGCAGCCGAAGGTATTCACCCCTCCACTTT. This encodes CASSRRYSPLHF.

The chain uses TRBV27 and TRBJ1-2; 7 bases fit TRBD1. The CDR3 loop spans 15 amino acids. Losses at the gene ends were 1 base for V and 0 bases for J; bases not matched to a gene: 2. Germline V gives CDR1 MNHEY, CDR2 SMNVEV (reference sequence). This chain's CDR3 is CASSLYTGANYGYTF. The CDR3 DNA follows: TGTGCCAGCAGTTTATACACAGGGGCTAACTATGGCTACACCTTC.

The genes are TRBV6-5 and TRBJ1-3; D is unresolved. The CDR3 length is 15 residues. Germline values: CDR1 MNHEY, CDR2 SVGAGI. Trimming took 2 bases from V and 0 from J, leaving 8 bases between them. CDR3 coding DNA: TGTGCCAGCAGTTACGACGGTAGCTCTGGAAACACCATATATTTT. This gives the protein CASSYDGSSGNTIYF.

This clone appeared once. This rearrangement joins TRBV4-2 to TRBJ1-5; 8 positions agree with TRBD1. Germline CDR1 and CDR2: LGHNA and YNFKEQ. The V and J ends lost 5 bases and 4 bases, in that order; junction bases with no gene match: 10. The CDR3 is 16 amino acids. DNA of the CDR3: TGTGCCAGCAGCTTGGACAGGGCTGGGGTAAATCAGCCCCAGCATTTT. This gives the protein CASSLDRAGVNQPQHF.

The chain has TRBV9 and TRBJ1-2; unclear D gene. CDR3 length: 12 amino acids. The V and J ends lost 5 bases and 7 bases respectively, with 12 bases between them. Per the germline V gene, CDR1 is SGDLS and CDR2 is YYNGEE. The CDR3 loop reads CASREAGSGYTF. CDR3 nucleotide sequence: TGTGCCAGCAGGGAAGCAGGTAGTGGCTACACCTTC.

The chain combines TRBV9 with TRBJ1-2, with 10 bases lining up with TRBD1. The V segment lost 3 bases and the J segment 3 bases; nucleotides outside the gene matches: 5. CDR3 length: 15 amino acids. Germline V lookup: CDR1 SGDLS, CDR2 YYNGEE. For the CDR3, the DNA is TGTGCCAGCAGCGGAGGGGACAGGGGAGACTATGGCTACACCTTC. Translated: CASSGGDRGDYGYTF.

The chain carries TRBV13 and TRBJ2-5; D not resolved. The CDR3 runs to 11 residues. CDR1 and CDR2 (germline): PRHDT, FYEKMQ (reference sequence). The V and J ends lost 6 bases and 3 bases respectively, with 5 bases between them. In DNA form, the CDR3 reads TGTGCCAGCAGATTCGAAGAGACCCAGTACTTC. This translates into CASRFEETQYF.

This chain links TRBV2 with TRBJ1-1; D might be TRBD1 (5 bases). This CDR3 is built from 13 residues. V lost 4 bases to trimming and J lost 3 bases, with 9 bases between them. CDR1 and CDR2 from the germline V gene are SNHLY and FYNNEI. The CDR3 loop reads CASSAGDYTEAFF. As DNA, the CDR3 is TGTGCCAGCAGTGCGGGGGATTACACTGAAGCTTTCTTT.

The V gene is TRBV4-1, the J gene TRBJ1-2, with 7 bases identical to TRBD1. Trimming at V came to 1 base and at J to 6 bases, leaving 14 bases not matched to a gene. Germline V gene sequence: CDR1 MGHRA, CDR2 YSYEKL. The CDR3 has 17 amino acids. CDR3 sequence reads: CASSQVLPDRVVNGYTF. The CDR3 DNA reads as TGCGCCAGCAGCCAAGTTCTACCCGACAGGGTCGTGAATGGCTACACCTTC.

The chain links TRBV7-9 to TRBJ2-1; D uncertain. The germline V gene has CDR1 SEHNR and CDR2 FQNEAQ (reference sequence). The CDR3 consists of 11 residues. V lost 5 bases, J lost 8 bases, and 7 bases lay in between. The chain's CDR3 is CASSQHDEQFF. In DNA form, the CDR3 reads TGTGCCAGCAGCCAGCACGATGAGCAGTTCTTC.

This clone is labeled medium-sized. The chain combines TRBV6-2 or TRBV6-3 with TRBJ1-2; TRBD1 matches at 9 bases. This CDR3 comprises 14 residues. Germline CDR1 and CDR2: MNHEY and SVGEGT. V was pared by 0 bases and J by 7 bases, with 3 bases of the junction left unmatched. CDR3 region: CASSYSGQGRGYTF. Here the CDR3 DNA reads TGTGCCAGCAGTTACTCGGGACAGGGTCGTGGCTACACCTTC.

This clone has a handful of counts. This rearrangement joins TRBV7-6 to TRBJ2-1; 9 nucleotides match TRBD2. This CDR3 comprises 17 residues. The germline CDR1 and CDR2 sequences are SGHVS and FNYEAQ. J was trimmed by 4 bases and V by 2 bases; bases with no gene match: 9. The CDR3 is CASSLRSGGIQYNEQFF. For the CDR3, the DNA is TGTGCCAGCAGCTTACGAAGCGGGGGGATTCAATACAATGAGCAGTTCTTC. Full variable domain (remainder filled in from reference TRBV7-6 and TRBJ2-1): GAGVSQSPRYKVTKRGQDVALRCDPISGHVSLYWYRQALGQGPEFLTYFNYEAQQDKSGLPNDRFSAERPEGSISTLTIQRTEQRDSAMYRCASSLRSGGIQYNEQFFGPGTRLTVL.

This clone has only one observation. V and J are TRBV7-2 and TRBJ2-3, with D uncertain. With 1 base removed from V and 5 bases from J, the gap between germline ends came to 7 bases. The CDR3 runs 13 residues. Germline lookup yields CDR1 SGHTA and CDR2 FQGNSA. CDR3: CASSLVVIDTQYF. In nucleotides, the CDR3 is TGTGCCAGCAGCTTAGTCGTTATAGATACGCAGTATTTT.

The J gene is TRBJ2-2, the V gene TRBV28, with D perhaps TRBD1 (5 bases). Per germline, CDR1 MDHEN and CDR2 SYDVKM. The ends were cut back, 10 bases at V and 13 bases at J, with 16 bases in the middle. CDR3 length equals 11 residues. Written as DNA, the CDR3 is TGTGCCACCCTTCGGCAGGGTGGGCTGTTTTTT. This codes for CATLRQGGLFF.

This chain joins TRBV7-2 and TRBJ1-3; D is possibly TRBD1 (5 bases). Trimming left V 2 bases short and J 4 bases short, with 18 bases between. CDR3 length: 17 residues. Per germline, CDR1 SGHTA and CDR2 FQGNSA. For the CDR3, the DNA is TGTGCCAGCAGCTTAATTCCCGGGGGGGTTGGAGGAAACACCATATATTTT. Translated: CASSLIPGGVGGNTIYF. Supplemented by reference TRBV7-2 and TRBJ1-3, the full variable domain reads GAGVSQSPSNKVTEKGKDVELRCDPISGHTALYWYRQSLGQGLEFLIYFQGNSAPDKSGLPSDRFSAERTGGSVSTLTIQRTQQEDSAVYLCASSLIPGGVGGNTIYFGEGSWLTVV.

This rearrangement joins TRBV15 to TRBJ2-7; no reliable D call. Germline lookup yields CDR1 LNHNV and CDR2 YYDKDF (reference sequence). With 5 bases removed from V and 6 bases from J, the gap between germline ends came to 17 bases. The CDR3 has 14 residues. The CDR3 DNA reads as TGTGCCACCAGCTACGTAGGCCACTCCGCCGAGCAGTACTTC. Protein sequence: CATSYVGHSAEQYF.

The CDR3 loop reads CASSLARLAGTEQYF. CDR3 bases: TGTGCCAGCAGCTTGGCGCGGCTAGCGGGGACCGAGCAGTACTTC. This chain joins TRBV5-4 and TRBJ2-7; 9 bases are shared with TRBD2. J was trimmed by 6 bases and V by 0 bases; bases with no gene match: 7. Germline V gene lookup returns CDR1 SGHNT and CDR2 YYREEE (reference sequence). This CDR3 is built from 15 residues.

The chain carries TRBV5-4 and TRBJ2-7; no clear D gene. V was shortened by 0 bases and J by 5 bases, with 12 bases between the two germline ends. Per the germline V gene, CDR1 is SGHNT and CDR2 is YYREEE (reference sequence). The length of the CDR3 is 14 residues. The CDR3 loop reads CASSLVGSGDEQYF. In DNA, the CDR3 is TGTGCCAGCAGCTTGGTCGGTTCCGGCGACGAGCAGTACTTC.

The rearrangement uses TRBV6-5 and TRBJ1-1; D possibly corresponds to TRBD1 (6 bases). Germline CDR1 is MNHEY and CDR2 is SVGAGI. Trimming took 2 bases from V and 0 from J, leaving 10 bases between them. The CDR3 contains 15 residues. The CDR3 nucleotides read TGTGCCAGCAGTTACGGGGGCCTCATGAACACTGAAGCTTTCTTT. Its translation: CASSYGGLMNTEAFF.

V gene TRBV6-6 combines with J gene TRBJ2-7, with D unresolved. Looked up from germline, CDR1 is MNHNY and CDR2 is SVGAGI (reference sequence). V lost 6 bases, J lost 2 bases, and 8 bases lay in between. This CDR3 is 12 amino acids long. The CDR3 protein is CASSDGTYEQYF. The CDR3 DNA sequence: TGTGCCAGCAGCGACGGAACCTACGAGCAGTACTTC.

V usage is TRBV9 and J usage is TRBJ1-6; the D is unclear. V gave up 0 bases and J gave up 5 bases, with 3 bases separating them. Germline values: CDR1 SGDLS, CDR2 YYNGEE. The CDR3 runs to 13 residues. The CDR3 DNA reads as TGTGCCAGCAGCGTAGAGGATAATTCACCCCTCCACTTT. It is translated as CASSVEDNSPLHF. The whole variable domain, remainder taken from reference TRBV9 and TRBJ1-6, is DSGVTQTPKHLITATGQRVTLRCSPRSGDLSVYWYQQSLDQGLQFLIQYYNGEERAKGNILERFSAQQFPDLHSELNLSSLELGDSALYFCASSVEDNSPLHFGNGTRLTVT.

This chain joins TRBV27 and TRBJ2-2; D is possibly TRBD2 (5 bases). The CDR3 runs 14 residues. The germline gives CDR1 MNHEY, CDR2 SMNVEV (reference sequence). V dropped 6 bases and J dropped 1 base, with 9 bases sitting between them. CDR3 bases: TGTGCCAGCAGCACCGGGGTGAACACCGGGGAGCTGTTTTTT. Encoded protein: CASSTGVNTGELFF.

The rearrangement uses TRBV6-6 and TRBJ2-5; no clear D gene. Looked up from germline, CDR1 is MNHNY and CDR2 is SVGAGI (reference sequence). V lost 7 bases to trimming and J lost 1 base, with 16 bases between them. The CDR3 length is 15 residues. CDR3 bases: TGTGCCAGCACCCCCGCGAAGGCCATCCAAGAGACCCAGTACTTC. This gives the protein CASTPAKAIQETQYF.

The V and J genes are TRBV19 and TRBJ1-5, with D perhaps matching TRBD1 (6 bases). The CDR3 runs to 14 residues. Germline-derived CDR1 and CDR2 are LNHDA and SQIVND (reference sequence). V was trimmed by 1 base and J by 7 bases, leaving 11 bases between them. The CDR3 DNA reads as TGTGCCAGTAGTATAGCGTCAGGGGTGCAGCCCCAGCATTTT. Protein: CASSIASGVQPQHF.